The next 22 T cell receptor beta chains were all read from a single sample in a study of naive and memory T cell subsets. Whole-study findings and limits: A few larger clonotypes appeared in naive repertoires, especially CD8, possibly memory cells re-expressing CD45RA.

Two oligonucleotides, mixed equimolar, formed the beta constant-region primer covering TRBC1 and TRBC2. Ligated cDNA was amplified by four rounds of PCR with nested alpha and beta constant-region primers and SP2. TCRdb re-analysed the UMI-ligation and nested PCR reads in MiXCR, keeping a single row per CDR3 protein. Of 120,000 to 150,000 distinct CDR3 sequences in the sample, approximately 21% were seen once. Antigen specificity for these receptors is unknown. Sequenced material: naive CD8+ T cells from blood. These receptors all come from a human donor in good health.

The chain carries TRBV30 and TRBJ2-2, with no clear D. CDR1 and CDR2 from the germline V gene are GTSNPN and SVGIG (reference sequence). The CDR3 has 12 amino acids. Deletions cut 1 base from V and 4 bases from J, with 4 bases between. DNA of the CDR3: TGTGCCTGGAGTGCCCTCACCGGGGAGCTGTTTTTT. Its protein product is CAWSALTGELFF.

The CDR3 here is CASSEALPGHSAEEQYF. As DNA, the CDR3 is TGTGCCAGCAGTGAAGCGCTTCCAGGGCATTCCGCCGAAGAGCAGTACTTC. V is TRBV2 and J is TRBJ2-7, with a possible D match to TRBD1 (5 bases). The CDR3 has 17 amino acids. V was pared by 0 bases and J by 7 bases, with 22 bases between. Germline loops: CDR1 SNHLY, CDR2 FYNNEI.

CDR3 DNA: TGTGCCAGCAGTTTTTCGCAGAGCAATCAGCCCCAGCATTTT. The encoded protein is CASSFSQSNQPQHF. The chain joins TRBV28 to TRBJ1-5; D uncertain. The CDR3 has 14 residues. From germline, CDR1 is MDHEN and CDR2 SYDVKM. Trimming shortened V by 3 bases and J by 1 base, and 7 bases separated the two germline ends.

V is TRBV27 and J is TRBJ1-5; 7 bases align to TRBD1. Trimming cost V 2 bases and J 1 base; bases outside gene matches: 5. This CDR3 has 16 residues. Looked up from germline, CDR1 is MNHEY and CDR2 is SMNVEV (reference sequence). The CDR3 nucleotides read TGTGCCAGCAGTTTAGTAGGAGGGGGCAGCAATCAGCCCCAGCATTTT. Protein sequence: CASSLVGGGSNQPQHF.

This clonotype was detected a few times. V and J are TRBV5-6 and TRBJ2-1; TRBD2 matches 9 bases. Germline V gives CDR1 SGHDT, CDR2 YYEEEE. After removal of 8 bases from V and 2 bases from J, the junction contained 5 bases not matched to a gene. The CDR3 has 14 residues. CDR3 residues: CASGLAGAYNEQFF. The CDR3 DNA sequence: TGTGCCAGTGGCTTAGCGGGGGCCTACAATGAGCAGTTCTTC.

The chain joins TRBV3-1 to TRBJ2-5; 11 nucleotides line up with TRBD2. Germline V gene lookup returns CDR1 LGHDT and CDR2 YNNKEL (reference sequence). The CDR3 runs to 20 residues. V lost 0 bases and J lost 2; bases outside the gene matches: 14. As DNA, the CDR3 is TGTGCCAGCAGCCAAGATCCCCTAGCGGGAGGACCGGGGGGTCAAGAGACCCAGTACTTC. This translates into CASSQDPLAGGPGGQETQYF.

V gene TRBV28 combines with J gene TRBJ2-7, with TRBD2 matching 10 bases. Germline V gene sequence: CDR1 MDHEN, CDR2 SYDVKM. There are 16 residues in the CDR3. V dropped 5 bases and J dropped 1; count of bases not matched to a gene: 8. The CDR3 is CASSPHLAGESYEQYF. CDR3 bases: TGTGCCAGCAGTCCCCACCTAGCGGGAGAGTCCTACGAGCAGTACTTC.

The chain is built from TRBV5-5 and TRBJ2-2, with a weak D call TRBD2 (6 bases). Germline lookup yields CDR1 SGHKS and CDR2 YYEKEE (reference sequence). The CDR3 consists of 16 residues. V shed 4 bases and J shed 6 bases, with 19 bases lying between them. Written as DNA, the CDR3 is TGTGCCAGCAGCCATCCGGGACTTACGGTCCCCGGGGAGCTGTTTTTT. Its protein product is CASSHPGLTVPGELFF.

This clonotype was picked up a small number of times. The chain combines TRBV7-9 with TRBJ2-1; 9 positions match TRBD1. The trim removed 5 bases at V and 6 bases at J, leaving 5 bases unmatched. Germline assignment: CDR1 SEHNR and CDR2 FQNEAQ (reference sequence). The CDR3 spans 14 residues. This CDR3 reads CASSLQGAVNEQFF. CDR3 coding DNA: TGTGCCAGCAGCCTACAGGGGGCGGTCAATGAGCAGTTCTTC.

The sample holds a few counts of this clonotype. The chain combines TRBV9 with TRBJ1-1; D is possibly TRBD1 (6 bases). CDR1 is SGDLS and CDR2 is YYNGEE in the germline V gene. The CDR3 is 15 amino acids. Trimming pared 0 bases from V and 5 bases from J, leaving 14 bases between. CDR3 sequence (DNA): TGTGCCAGCAGCGTAGACTCGGGGGCGCGGACTGAAGCTTTCTTT. Translating it yields CASSVDSGARTEAFF.

As regards this clonotype: Lacking the conserved final phenylalanine or tryptophan, this CDR3 likely reflects a read error. The chain combines TRBV29-1 with TRBJ1-1, with 7 bases lining up with TRBD1. The CDR3 loop spans 13 amino acids. Trimming cost V 6 bases and J 1 base; bases outside gene matches: 5. Germline values: CDR1 SQVTM, CDR2 ANQGSEA. Here the CDR3 reads CSVLTGQNTEAFL. The DNA of the CDR3 is TGCAGCGTATTGACAGGGCAGAACACTGAAGCTTTCCTT.

This chain joins TRBV10-3 and TRBJ1-1; TRBD1 is a possible D gene (6 bases). Per germline, CDR1 ENHRY and CDR2 SYGVKD. Deletions cut 2 bases from V and 6 bases from J, with 19 bases between. There are 16 residues in the CDR3. The CDR3, as DNA: TGTGCCATCAGTGAGGTTGAAAGTTGGGGGGCAGCTGAAGCTTTCTTT. Its protein is CAISEVESWGAAEAFF.

This sequence joins TRBV6-2 or TRBV6-3 and TRBJ1-1; D uncertain. V shed 7 bases and J shed 3 bases, with 6 bases lying between them. Per the germline V gene, CDR1 is MNHEY and CDR2 is SVGEGT. This CDR3 has 11 amino acids. CDR3 sequence: CASTDYTEAFF. The CDR3 bases are TGTGCCAGCACAGACTACACTGAAGCTTTCTTT.

The rearrangement links TRBV28 to TRBJ2-7, with TRBD1 matching over 7 bases. Germline V gene sequence: CDR1 MDHEN, CDR2 SYDVKM. The CDR3 loop spans 17 amino acids. V was pared by 3 bases and J by 0 bases, with 11 bases of the junction left unmatched. The CDR3 DNA sequence: TGTGCCAGCAGTTTCCCCCCAGGACAGGAATTCTCCTACGAGCAGTACTTC. Protein: CASSFPPGQEFSYEQYF.

The chain carries TRBV7-9 and TRBJ2-5, with 10 nucleotides matching TRBD2. CDR1 is SEHNR and CDR2 is FQNEAQ in the germline V gene (reference sequence). The CDR3 sequence is 14 residues long. V was pared by 6 bases and J by 4 bases, with 5 bases of the junction left unmatched. CDR3 in DNA: TGTGCCAGCAGGCAAGCGGGAGGGTTAGAGACCCAGTACTTC. Translating gives CASRQAGGLETQYF.

This clonotype was recorded a few times. J is TRBJ2-1 and V is TRBV29-1; D may be TRBD2 (5 bases). The germline V gene encodes CDR1 SQVTM and CDR2 ANQGSEA. Between the trimmed V and J ends, which lost 4 bases and 8 bases, there was a span of 12 bases. The CDR3 runs to 12 residues. The CDR3 spells CSVVWEMDEQFF. The CDR3 DNA reads as TGCAGCGTTGTTTGGGAGATGGATGAGCAGTTCTTC.

This clonotype was seen a few times. V and J are TRBV7-2 and TRBJ2-5; possibly TRBD2 for D (5 bases). Deletions cut 1 base from V and 4 bases from J, with 13 bases between. This CDR3 has 15 amino acids. Looked up from germline, CDR1 is SGHTA and CDR2 is FQGNSA. CDR3: CASSLEAVKIETQYF. In DNA, the CDR3 is TGTGCCAGCAGCTTAGAAGCGGTCAAAATAGAGACCCAGTACTTC.

J is TRBJ2-3 and V is TRBV7-9; D unresolved. Germline lookup yields CDR1 SEHNR and CDR2 FQNEAQ (reference sequence). The CDR3 length is 12 residues. Trimming shortened V by 4 bases and J by 5 bases, and 7 bases separated the two germline ends. The CDR3 sequence is CASSYRIDTQYF. CDR3 in DNA: TGTGCCAGCAGCTACCGTATAGATACGCAGTATTTT.

This chain connects TRBV3-1 to TRBJ2-1; tentatively, D is TRBD1 or TRBD2 (5 bases each). This CDR3 is built from 14 residues. V was pared by 1 base and J by 10 bases, with 14 bases between. The germline gives CDR1 LGHDT, CDR2 YNNKEL (reference sequence). The CDR3 spells CASSQVVGAGEQFF. DNA for the CDR3: TGTGCCAGCAGCCAAGTGGTGGGAGCAGGGGAGCAGTTCTTC.

This chain links TRBV29-1 with TRBJ2-2, with D unclear. Germline V gives CDR1 SQVTM, CDR2 ANQGSEA. V was pared by 6 bases and J by 5 bases, with 10 bases between. The CDR3 loop spans 12 amino acids. The CDR3 here is CSVERTTGELFF. CDR3 DNA sequence: TGCAGCGTCGAACGTACGACCGGGGAGCTGTTTTTT.

This chain joins TRBV4-1 and TRBJ2-1, with unresolved D. Germline values: CDR1 MGHRA, CDR2 YSYEKL. The CDR3 spans 15 residues. V lost 2 bases, J lost 0 bases, and 8 bases lay in between. CDR3 in DNA: TGCGCCAGCAGCCAAAACGGAGACTCCTACAATGAGCAGTTCTTC. As protein: CASSQNGDSYNEQFF.

The rearrangement uses TRBV4-1 and TRBJ2-1; D is undetermined. The CDR3 is made up of 11 amino acids. Trimming cost V 6 bases and J 3 bases, with 3 bases left between them. In germline, CDR1 is MGHRA, CDR2 YSYEKL. CDR3 nucleotides: TGCGCCAGCAGAGACTACAATGAGCAGTTCTTC. Protein product: CASRDYNEQFF.